Listed here are 31 T cell receptor beta chains from one sample, sequenced in a study of T cell responses to AZD1222 COVID-19 vaccine. Clones were sequenced by immunoSEQ multiplex PCR, and TCRdb holds only the in-frame ones, with some missing. The sample shows about 92,000 clones, roughly 91% of them seen only once. The material was peripheral blood, obtained on day 0 of AZD1222 vaccination. These receptors originate from an adult in good health.

This clone was counted a single time. The chain recombines TRBV19 with TRBJ2-1; tentative D call: TRBD2 (6 bases). V dropped 4 bases and J dropped 9 bases, with 10 bases sitting between them. CDR1 and CDR2 from the germline V gene are LNHDA and SQIVND (reference sequence). The CDR3 runs 12 residues. This CDR3 is CASSTRGLEQFF. In DNA form, the CDR3 reads TGTGCCAGTAGTACGAGGGGACTTGAGCAGTTCTTC.

The chain links TRBV14 to TRBJ2-7; TRBD1 might be the D (7 bases). In germline, CDR1 is SGHDN, CDR2 FVKESK. V lost 4 bases and J 3 bases, leaving 22 bases between the germline ends. CDR3 size: 17 residues. The CDR3 region has the DNA TGTGCCAGCAGCCTGCAGGGGGGCAGGGGGTTCGACTACGAGCAGTACTTC. Amino acids: CASSLQGGRGFDYEQYF.

CDR3 region: CASSKTTGHGYYEQYF. Written as DNA, the CDR3 is TGTGCCAGCAGCAAAACGACCGGACACGGGTACTACGAGCAGTACTTC. This rearrangement joins TRBV21-1 to TRBJ2-7; TRBD1, the table's D call, lacks a check against the DNA. TRBV21-1 is deemed a pseudogene. This CDR3 region has 16 residues.

The rearrangement uses TRBV6-5 and TRBJ1-1; D call uncertain. CDR1 MNHEY and CDR2 SVGAGI come from the germline V gene. The CDR3 is made up of 13 amino acids. Trimming stripped 6 bases from V and 2 bases from J, with 10 bases between. CDR3 protein: CASRPRGNTEAFF. CDR3 bases: TGTGCCAGCAGGCCACGGGGTAACACTGAAGCTTTCTTT.

This clone is a singleton in its sample. The chain couples TRBV4-1 to TRBJ1-5, with no clear D. The germline V and J ends were trimmed by 4 bases and 2 bases, with 9 bases remaining between them. Germline V gives CDR1 MGHRA, CDR2 YSYEKL. CDR3 size: 14 residues. The CDR3 here is CASSPYMGNQPQHF. The DNA of the CDR3 is TGCGCCAGCAGCCCTTACATGGGCAATCAGCCCCAGCATTTT.

The chain recombines TRBV19 with TRBJ1-2; D unresolved. Germline V gives CDR1 LNHDA, CDR2 SQIVND (reference sequence). Trimming took off 3 bases at V and 4 bases at J, with 12 bases between the two ends. The CDR3 extends over 14 amino acids. CDR3 sequence (DNA): TGTGCCAGTAGTATGTCGGGAAGCCGCTATGGCTACACCTTC. Residues: CASSMSGSRYGYTF.

This clone has only a few counts. This chain links TRBV10-3 with TRBJ1-2; D remains unclear. The V and J ends lost 8 bases and 0 bases respectively, with 13 bases between them. CDR1 and CDR2 (germline): ENHRY, SYGVKD. The CDR3 covers 14 residues. Here the CDR3 DNA reads TGTGCCATCCAGCCGGAACAATCTAACTATGGCTACACCTTC. It yields the protein CAIQPEQSNYGYTF.

The rearrangement uses TRBV5-6 and TRBJ1-2; D remains unclear. Trimming took off 4 bases at V and 3 bases at J, with 13 bases between the two ends. Germline lookup yields CDR1 SGHDT and CDR2 YYEEEE. The CDR3 has 14 amino acids. CDR3 residues: CASSPGEGHYGYTF. The CDR3 DNA reads TGTGCCAGCAGCCCGGGAGAAGGGCACTATGGCTACACCTTC.

The V call is TRBV2, the J call TRBJ1-3; TRBD1 is a possible D gene (5 bases). Trimming took off 6 bases at V and 8 bases at J, with 11 bases between the two ends. Per germline, CDR1 SNHLY and CDR2 FYNNEI. The CDR3 is 12 amino acids. For the CDR3, the DNA is TGTGCCAGCAGGGGGCCCGACGACACCATATATTTT. Translation gives CASRGPDDTIYF.

V usage is TRBV3-1 (or the pseudogene TRBV3-2) and J usage is TRBJ1-1, with TRBD1 as a possible D gene (5 bases). Trimming took off 1 base at V and 4 bases at J, with 10 bases between the two ends. Per the germline V gene, CDR1 is LGHDT and CDR2 is YNNKEL (reference sequence). The CDR3 is made up of 14 amino acids. The CDR3 DNA sequence: TGTGCCAGCAGCCAAGTCGGGGGAGGCACTGAAGCTTTCTTT. This codes for CASSQVGGGTEAFF.

The chain employs TRBV6-2 or TRBV6-3 and TRBJ2-1; the match to TRBD2 covers 14 bases. V was pared by 6 bases and J by 2 bases, with 15 bases of the junction left unmatched. Germline lookup yields CDR1 MNHEY and CDR2 SVGEGT. There are 20 residues in the CDR3. In DNA form, the CDR3 reads TGTGCCAGCAGCTCCATGACTAGCGGGGGGGCATCTAGTACCTACAATGAGCAGTTCTTC. Translated: CASSSMTSGGASSTYNEQFF.

This chain uses TRBV6-5 with TRBJ1-2, with a weak D call TRBD1 (5 bases). The V end was cut by 6 bases, the J end by 8 bases, with 16 bases between. The CDR3 spans 13 residues. Germline loops: CDR1 MNHEY, CDR2 SVGAGI. CDR3 amino acids: CASRSDSRTGYTF. CDR3 nucleotides: TGTGCCAGCAGGAGTGACAGCCGGACAGGCTACACCTTC.

This clone was recorded only once. Other nucleotide sequences from this sample produce the same CDR3. J is TRBJ1-1 and V is TRBV12-3 or TRBV12-4; no clear D. The CDR3 length is 13 residues. V was clipped by 2 bases and J by 1 base, with 5 bases between them. The CDR3 coding sequence is TGTGCCAGCAGTTTATTAGAGAACACTGAAGCTTTCTTT. Translation gives CASSLLENTEAFF.

The chain has TRBV27 and TRBJ1-1; D might be TRBD1 (5 bases). V dropped 4 bases and J dropped 6 bases, with 12 bases sitting between them. This CDR3 spans 13 amino acids. Germline V lookup: CDR1 MNHEY, CDR2 SMNVEV (reference sequence). CDR3 protein: CASSSLGGAEAFF. In nucleotides, the CDR3 is TGTGCCAGCAGTTCGCTGGGGGGGGCTGAAGCTTTCTTT.

The chain uses TRBV19 and TRBJ1-6, with 7 positions matching TRBD1. Germline V gene lookup returns CDR1 LNHDA and CDR2 SQIVND (reference sequence). V shed 11 bases, J shed 7 bases, and the junction held 14 bases outside the gene matches. The CDR3 has 15 residues. In DNA form, the CDR3 reads TGTGCCTGCAAGGGACAGAACAACCTAAATTCACCCCTCCACTTT. Residues: CACKGQNNLNSPLHF. Complete variable domain (other parts from reference TRBV19 and TRBJ1-6): DGGITQSPKYLFRKEGQNVTLSCEQNLNHDAMYWYRQDPGQGLRLIYYSQIVNDFQKGDIAEGYSVSREKKESFPLTVTSAQKNPTAFYLCACKGQNNLNSPLHFGNGTRLTVT.

The chain carries TRBV2 and TRBJ2-2; D call uncertain. Germline-derived CDR1 and CDR2 are SNHLY and FYNNEI. This CDR3 is built from 14 residues. The ends were cut back, 3 bases at V and 8 bases at J, with 13 bases in the middle. CDR3 bases: TGTGCCAGCAGTGACCTTCAGGCGGTTGGGGAGCTGTTTTTT. This encodes CASSDLQAVGELFF.

The V call is TRBV7-2, the J call TRBJ2-3, with 12 bases identical to TRBD1. J lost 5 bases, V lost 4 bases, and 7 bases had no gene match. The CDR3 is made up of 16 amino acids. Germline CDR1 is SGHTA and CDR2 is FQGNSA. The CDR3 loop reads CASSWGDRGLGDTQYF. In nucleotides, the CDR3 is TGTGCCAGCAGCTGGGGGGACAGGGGGCTGGGAGATACGCAGTATTTT. Combining the CDR3 with reference TRBV7-2 and TRBJ2-3 gives the whole variable domain GAGVSQSPSNKVTEKGKDVELRCDPISGHTALYWYRQSLGQGLEFLIYFQGNSAPDKSGLPSDRFSAERTGGSVSTLTIQRTQQEDSAVYLCASSWGDRGLGDTQYFGPGTRLTVL.

V usage is TRBV2 and J usage is TRBJ1-1, with 10 bases lining up with TRBD1. Losses at the gene ends were 2 bases for V and 1 base for J; bases not matched to a gene: 4. The germline CDR1 and CDR2 sequences are SNHLY and FYNNEI. There are 16 residues in the CDR3. The CDR3 loop reads CASSERGQGTNTEAFF. In nucleotides, the CDR3 is TGTGCCAGCAGTGAAAGGGGACAGGGGACGAACACTGAAGCTTTCTTT.

This clone was detected a few times. The chain recombines TRBV7-2 with TRBJ2-4, with D possibly TRBD1 on 5 matching bases. V shed 1 base and J shed 3 bases, with 10 bases lying between them. This CDR3 has 15 residues. In germline, CDR1 is SGHTA, CDR2 FQGNSA. Here the CDR3 DNA reads TGTGCCAGCAGCTTAGGACAGCCAAGCAAAAACATTCAGTACTTC. The encoded protein is CASSLGQPSKNIQYF.

The chain joins TRBV5-1 to TRBJ1-2; TRBD1 might be the D (6 bases). This CDR3 has 15 amino acids. The V gene's germline CDR1 is SGHRS and CDR2 YFSETQ. The germline V and J ends were trimmed by 5 bases and 8 bases, with 22 bases remaining between them. The CDR3 reads CASSPGGTTDYGYTF. CDR3 coding DNA: TGCGCCAGCAGTCCCGGCGGGACAACCGATTACGGCTACACCTTC.

The chain links TRBV5-6 to TRBJ1-1; D is uncertain. V lost 4 bases to trimming and J lost 3 bases, with 10 bases between them. This CDR3 comprises 13 residues. Germline loops: CDR1 SGHDT, CDR2 YYEEEE. CDR3 in DNA: TGTGCCAGCAGCAGGACGGGAGACACTGAAGCTTTCTTT. It yields the protein CASSRTGDTEAFF. The complete variable domain, with remaining parts taken from reference TRBV5-6 and TRBJ1-1, reads DAGVTQSPTHLIKTRGQQVTLRCSPKSGHDTVSWYQQALGQGPQFIFQYYEEEERQRGNFPDRFSGHQFPNYSSELNVNALLLGDSALYLCASSRTGDTEAFFGQGTRLTVV.

The V and J genes are TRBV2 and TRBJ2-2; D remains unclear. The germline CDR1 and CDR2 sequences are SNHLY and FYNNEI. This CDR3 has 14 amino acids. Trimming shortened V by 2 bases and J by 2 bases, and 6 bases separated the two germline ends. As DNA, the CDR3 is TGTGCCAGCAGTGAACAGCTTAACACCGGGGAGCTGTTTTTT. It codes for CASSEQLNTGELFF.

The V and J genes are TRBV3-1 (or the pseudogene TRBV3-2) and TRBJ1-1, with 7 positions matching TRBD1. There are 14 residues in the CDR3. Germline loops: CDR1 LGHDT, CDR2 YNNKEL (reference sequence). Trimming at V came to 5 bases and at J to 5 bases, leaving 8 bases not matched to a gene. CDR3 amino acids: CASSTRQGGTEAFF. The CDR3 DNA follows: TGTGCCAGCAGCACCCGACAGGGAGGTACTGAAGCTTTCTTT.

The genes are TRBV6-4 and TRBJ1-6; D unresolved. Trimming left V 0 bases short and J 7 bases short, with 4 bases between. This CDR3 has 13 residues. The germline CDR1 and CDR2 sequences are MRHNA and SNTAGT. CDR3 amino acids: CASSDSLNSPLHF. CDR3 sequence (DNA): TGTGCCAGCAGTGACTCCCTCAATTCACCCCTCCACTTT.

The chain combines TRBV7-2 with TRBJ2-4; D gene uncertain. V lost 2 bases and J 2 bases, leaving 7 bases between the germline ends. CDR3 length equals 14 residues. CDR1 and CDR2 (germline): SGHTA, FQGNSA. CDR3 DNA sequence: TGTGCCAGCAGCTTATCTCGGTCCAAAAACATTCAGTACTTC. Amino acid sequence: CASSLSRSKNIQYF.

The chain links TRBV7-9 to TRBJ2-5; 8 bases match TRBD1. Unmatched junction bases numbered 7, after V lost 5 bases and J lost 2 bases. Germline V lookup: CDR1 SEHNR, CDR2 FQNEAQ (reference sequence). This CDR3 has 15 amino acids. The chain's CDR3 is CASSHPGGGQETQYF. CDR3 DNA sequence: TGTGCCAGCAGCCACCCAGGGGGCGGACAAGAGACCCAGTACTTC.

V is TRBV6-4 and J is TRBJ1-5; D is unresolved. The V gene lost 11 bases and the J gene lost 6 bases, with 8 bases spanning the gap. CDR1 and CDR2 (germline): MRHNA, SNTAGT. The CDR3 sequence is 10 residues long. In DNA form, the CDR3 reads TGTGCCTGGGATCCTCAGCCCCAGCATTTT. Its translation: CAWDPQPQHF.

The chain joins TRBV3-1 (or the pseudogene TRBV3-2) to TRBJ2-5; perhaps D is TRBD1 or TRBD2 (5 bases each). Trimming took off 2 bases at V and 5 bases at J, with 12 bases between the two ends. This CDR3 contains 14 residues. The germline V gene has CDR1 LGHDT and CDR2 YNNKEL (reference sequence). The CDR3: CASSQHGTGETQYF. The DNA for the CDR3 is TGTGCCAGCAGCCAACATGGGACCGGGGAGACCCAGTACTTC.

The gene calls are TRBV5-4 and TRBJ2-5; perhaps TRBD2 as D (7 bases). With 3 bases removed from V and 5 bases from J, the gap between germline ends came to 14 bases. Germline V CDR1 and CDR2: SGHNT, YYREEE (reference sequence). This CDR3 comprises 14 residues. This CDR3 reads CASSSPRGGETQYF. The CDR3 region has the DNA TGTGCCAGCAGCTCCCCGAGGGGGGGGGAGACCCAGTACTTC.

Only one count was recorded for this clone. This chain joins TRBV7-6 and TRBJ2-3; the D is unclear. CDR1 is SGHVS and CDR2 is FNYEAQ in the germline V gene. V was pared by 2 bases and J by 0 bases, with 12 bases between. The CDR3 is 16 residues long. The CDR3 protein is CASSLMVGVSTDTQYF. DNA for the CDR3: TGTGCCAGCAGCTTAATGGTTGGGGTGAGCACAGATACGCAGTATTTT.

The genes are TRBV5-1 and TRBJ2-5; D tentatively fits TRBD1 or TRBD2 (7 bases each). Germline-derived CDR1 and CDR2 are SGHRS and YFSETQ. This CDR3 is built from 15 residues. Trimming took off 5 bases at V and 1 base at J, with 15 bases between the two ends. For the CDR3, the DNA is TGCGCCAGCAGTCCGCCAGGGGGGGCCCAAGAGACCCAGTACTTC. It encodes CASSPPGGAQETQYF.